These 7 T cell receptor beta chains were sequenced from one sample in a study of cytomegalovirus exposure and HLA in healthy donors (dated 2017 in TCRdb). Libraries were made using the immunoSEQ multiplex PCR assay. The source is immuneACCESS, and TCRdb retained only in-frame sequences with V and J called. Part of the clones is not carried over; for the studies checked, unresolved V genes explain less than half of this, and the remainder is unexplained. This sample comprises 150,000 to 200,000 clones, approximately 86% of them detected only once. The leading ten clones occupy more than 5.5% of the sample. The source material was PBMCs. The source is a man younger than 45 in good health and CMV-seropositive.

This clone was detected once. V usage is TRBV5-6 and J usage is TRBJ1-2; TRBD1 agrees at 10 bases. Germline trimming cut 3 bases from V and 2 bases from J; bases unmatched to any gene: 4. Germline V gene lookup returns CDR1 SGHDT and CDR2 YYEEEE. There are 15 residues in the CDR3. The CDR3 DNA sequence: TGTGCCAGCAGCTGGCGGACAGGGGGGAACTATGGCTACACCTTC. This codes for CASSWRTGGNYGYTF.

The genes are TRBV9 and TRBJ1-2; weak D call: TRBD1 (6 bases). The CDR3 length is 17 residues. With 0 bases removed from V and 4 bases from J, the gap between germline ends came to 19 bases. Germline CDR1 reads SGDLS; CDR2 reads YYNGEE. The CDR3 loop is CASSVDPPGQSPYGYTF. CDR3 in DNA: TGTGCCAGCAGCGTAGACCCCCCGGGACAAAGCCCCTATGGCTACACCTTC.

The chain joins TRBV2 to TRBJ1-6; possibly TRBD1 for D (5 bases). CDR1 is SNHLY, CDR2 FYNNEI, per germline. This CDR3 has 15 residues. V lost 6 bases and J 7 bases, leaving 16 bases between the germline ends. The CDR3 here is CASRDLSAGNSPLHF. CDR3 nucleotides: TGTGCCAGCAGGGACTTGTCGGCAGGGAATTCACCCCTCCACTTT.

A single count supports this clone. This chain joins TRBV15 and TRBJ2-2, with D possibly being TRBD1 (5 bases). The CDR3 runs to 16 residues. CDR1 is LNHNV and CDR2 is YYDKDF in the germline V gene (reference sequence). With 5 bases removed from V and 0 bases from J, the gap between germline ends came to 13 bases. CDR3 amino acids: CATSQGHAANTGELFF. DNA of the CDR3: TGTGCCACCAGCCAAGGACACGCCGCGAACACCGGGGAGCTGTTTTTT.

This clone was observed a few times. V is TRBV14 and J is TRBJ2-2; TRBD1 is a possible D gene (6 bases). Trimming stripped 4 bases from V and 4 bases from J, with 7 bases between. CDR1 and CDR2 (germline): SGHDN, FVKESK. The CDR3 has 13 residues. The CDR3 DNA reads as TGTGCCAGCAGCCTAGGGGGCACCGGGGAGCTGTTTTTT. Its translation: CASSLGGTGELFF.

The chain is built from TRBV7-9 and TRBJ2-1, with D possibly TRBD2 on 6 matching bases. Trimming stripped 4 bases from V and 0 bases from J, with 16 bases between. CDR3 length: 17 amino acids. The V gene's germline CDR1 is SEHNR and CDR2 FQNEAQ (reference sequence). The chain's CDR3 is CASSSNLGGRSYNEQFF. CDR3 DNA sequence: TGTGCCAGCAGCTCCAATCTGGGAGGCCGCTCCTACAATGAGCAGTTCTTC.

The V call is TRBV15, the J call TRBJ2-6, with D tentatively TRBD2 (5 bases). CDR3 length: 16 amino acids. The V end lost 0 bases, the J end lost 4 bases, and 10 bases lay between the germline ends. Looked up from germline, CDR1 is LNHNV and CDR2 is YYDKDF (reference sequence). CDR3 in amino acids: CATSRERGIGANVLTF. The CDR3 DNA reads TGTGCCACCAGCAGAGAGAGAGGGATCGGGGCCAACGTCCTGACTTTC.